What follows are 21 T cell receptor beta chains derived from one specimen sequenced in a study of T-cell memory formation after mild COVID-19. TCRdb re-derived calls from the 5' RACE reads in MiXCR, one entry per CDR3 protein. This repertoire shows tens of thousands of distinct CDR3 sequences, 7.3% found once; its top ten account for approximately 1.5%. Material for sequencing was PBMCs or a T cell subset sorted from them (not recorded which). Receptors were obtained from a man younger than 35 who had mild COVID-19 (a few samples of this study predate the infection). Cell type and time point are not known.

This clonotype showed up just a few times. The chain combines TRBV5-1 with TRBJ1-3; 7 nucleotides line up with TRBD1. The trim removed 6 bases at V and 2 bases at J, leaving 2 bases unmatched. The CDR3 covers 13 residues. Germline CDR1 and CDR2: SGHRS and YFSETQ. The CDR3 loop is CASTQGAGNTIYF. As DNA, the CDR3 is TGCGCCAGCACCCAGGGGGCTGGAAACACCATATATTTT. Filled out from reference TRBV5-1 and TRBJ1-3, the complete variable domain reads KAGVTQTPRYLIKTRGQQVTLSCSPISGHRSVSWYQQTPGQGLQFLFEYFSETQRNKGNFPGRFSGRQFSNSRSEMNVSTLELGDSALYLCASTQGAGNTIYFGEGSWLTVV.

The chain is built from TRBV7-2 and TRBJ1-6; D may be TRBD1 (5 bases). V was pared by 1 base and J by 6 bases, with 13 bases between. Germline CDR1 SGHTA, CDR2 FQGNSA. This CDR3 has 16 amino acids. This CDR3 reads CASSLDSGGSNSPLHF. The CDR3 DNA reads as TGTGCCAGCAGCTTAGATTCGGGGGGTAGTAATTCACCCCTCCACTTT.

The V call is TRBV5-6, the J call TRBJ1-1; D is possibly TRBD1 (6 bases). Trimming stripped 4 bases from V and 0 bases from J, with 13 bases between. In germline, CDR1 is SGHDT, CDR2 YYEEEE. The CDR3 loop spans 15 amino acids. The CDR3 here is CASSPLDRLNTEAFF. Here the CDR3 DNA reads TGTGCCAGCAGCCCTTTGGACAGACTGAACACTGAAGCTTTCTTT.

The gene calls are TRBV7-9 and TRBJ2-3; 8 nucleotides match TRBD2. The germline V gene encodes CDR1 SEHNR and CDR2 FQNEAQ (reference sequence). The V and J ends lost 5 bases and 1 base, in that order; junction bases with no gene match: 8. The CDR3 extends over 16 amino acids. The CDR3 reads CASSNLAGLGTDTQYF. CDR3 in DNA: TGTGCCAGCAGCAACCTAGCGGGCCTCGGCACAGATACGCAGTATTTT.

This clonotype was seen only a few times. The rearrangement joins TRBV7-2 to TRBJ2-3, with TRBD2 identical over 8 bases. Germline values: CDR1 SGHTA, CDR2 FQGNSA. This CDR3 is built from 18 residues. V trimming: 5 bases; J trimming: 2 bases; junction bases outside the gene matches: 15. Written as DNA, the CDR3 is TGTGCCAGCAGCCTAAATCCAGCGGGGGCCTCTAACACAGATACGCAGTATTTT. It encodes CASSLNPAGASNTDTQYF.

The V and J genes are TRBV7-2 and TRBJ1-1; 7 bases line up with TRBD1. CDR1 SGHTA and CDR2 FQGNSA come from the germline V gene. The CDR3 has 14 residues. Trimming removed 5 bases from V and 6 bases from J; junction bases left unmatched: 9. CDR3 loop: CASSPTLGQPEAFF. As DNA, the CDR3 is TGTGCCAGCAGCCCTACTCTGGGACAGCCTGAAGCTTTCTTT. The full variable domain, its missing parts supplied by reference TRBV7-2 and TRBJ1-1, is GAGVSQSPSNKVTEKGKDVELRCDPISGHTALYWYRQSLGQGLEFLIYFQGNSAPDKSGLPSDRFSAERTGGSVSTLTIQRTQQEDSAVYLCASSPTLGQPEAFFGQGTRLTVV.

This clonotype was seen many times. CDR3 sequence reads: CASSYWGSDTQYF. DNA for the CDR3: TGCGCCAGCAGTTATTGGGGTTCAGATACGCAGTATTTT. The V call is TRBV5-1, the J call TRBJ2-3; D gene unclear. CDR1 and CDR2 from the germline V gene are SGHRS and YFSETQ. This CDR3 spans 13 amino acids. Trimming left V 5 bases short and J 4 bases short, with 11 bases between. Looking up the rest from reference TRBV5-1 and TRBJ2-3 gives the full variable domain: KAGVTQTPRYLIKTRGQQVTLSCSPISGHRSVSWYQQTPGQGLQFLFEYFSETQRNKGNFPGRFSGRQFSNSRSEMNVSTLELGDSALYLCASSYWGSDTQYFGPGTRLTVL.

To note about this clonotype: Relative to the germline gene, one junction end is altered; a read error may explain this. This chain uses TRBV25-1 with TRBJ2-3; 7 bases map to TRBD1. The CDR3 contains 14 residues. Looked up from germline, CDR1 is MGHDK and CDR2 is SYGVNS. CDR3 sequence reads: CASSANYRGDAQYF. CDR3 nucleotides: TGTGCCAGCAGTGCCAATTACAGGGGAGATGCGCAGTATTTT.

The chain has TRBV12-3 or TRBV12-4 and TRBJ2-2; no reliable D call. V was pared by 6 bases and J by 0 bases, with 8 bases between. CDR3 length: 14 amino acids. The chain's CDR3 is CASRKQANTGELFF. CDR3 sequence (DNA): TGTGCCAGCAGGAAGCAGGCGAACACCGGGGAGCTGTTTTTT.

The chain is built from TRBV25-1 and TRBJ1-2; no definite D call. Germline V gene lookup returns CDR1 MGHDK and CDR2 SYGVNS. There are 12 residues in the CDR3. V lost 0 bases and J 8 bases, leaving 7 bases between the germline ends. The CDR3 nucleotides are TGTGCCAGCAGTGAATATAGTTCCGGCTACACCTTC. Its protein product is CASSEYSSGYTF.

This clonotype was observed a few times. The V call is TRBV7-9, the J call TRBJ2-3; 7 nucleotides match TRBD2. CDR1 SEHNR and CDR2 FQNEAQ come from the germline V gene (reference sequence). The V segment lost 5 bases and the J segment 1 base; nucleotides outside the gene matches: 9. The CDR3 is 16 amino acids. This CDR3 is CASSQIPLAGTDTQYF. CDR3 nucleotide sequence: TGTGCCAGCAGCCAGATCCCCCTAGCGGGCACAGATACGCAGTATTTT.

This clonotype has a count of ten or more. The chain recombines TRBV5-1 with TRBJ2-1; D is unresolved. Germline V gene data show CDR1 as SGHRS and CDR2 as YFSETQ. V shed 2 bases and J shed 15 bases, with 12 bases lying between them. The CDR3 has 11 residues. As DNA, the CDR3 is TGCGCCAGCAGCTTTAGGGTGCAGAGGTTCTTC. Amino acids: CASSFRVQRFF. Combining the CDR3 with reference TRBV5-1 and TRBJ2-1 gives the whole variable domain KAGVTQTPRYLIKTRGQQVTLSCSPISGHRSVSWYQQTPGQGLQFLFEYFSETQRNKGNFPGRFSGRQFSNSRSEMNVSTLELGDSALYLCASSFRVQRFFGPGTRLTVL.

The chain has TRBV4-2 and TRBJ1-2, with D unresolved. The V end was cut by 4 bases, the J end by 4 bases, with 10 bases between. Germline V gene lookup returns CDR1 LGHNA and CDR2 YNFKEQ. CDR3 length: 13 amino acids. CDR3 in DNA: TGTGCCAGCAGCCCTTGGGGAGTCTATGGCTACACCTTC. It encodes CASSPWGVYGYTF.

A few counts support this clonotype. The chain combines TRBV29-1 with TRBJ1-4; D possibly corresponds to TRBD1 (5 bases). In germline, CDR1 is SQVTM, CDR2 ANQGSEA. This CDR3 region has 13 residues. The V gene lost 0 bases and the J gene lost 8 bases, with 10 bases spanning the gap. CDR3 nucleotide sequence: TGCAGCGTTGAAGATTTGGGGGGGGAAAAACTGTTTTTT. Its translation is CSVEDLGGEKLFF.

V is TRBV5-1 and J is TRBJ2-3, with D maybe TRBD1 (5 bases). This CDR3 contains 14 residues. Trimming stripped 0 bases from V and 5 bases from J, with 10 bases between. From germline, CDR1 is SGHRS and CDR2 YFSETQ. Written as DNA, the CDR3 is TGCGCCAGCAGCTTGGGGGAACAGGTAGATACGCAGTATTTT. Its protein is CASSLGEQVDTQYF.

V usage is TRBV10-3 and J usage is TRBJ2-1; 9 nucleotides line up with TRBD2. The V and J ends lost 2 bases and 2 bases, in that order; junction bases with no gene match: 4. This CDR3 contains 16 residues. CDR1 and CDR2 from the germline V gene are ENHRY and SYGVKD. CDR3 protein: CAISEGLAGPYNEQFF. The CDR3 nucleotides read TGTGCCATCAGTGAGGGCCTAGCGGGGCCCTACAATGAGCAGTTCTTC.

The rearrangement uses TRBV28 and TRBJ1-5; the D is unclear. Germline CDR1 and CDR2: MDHEN and SYDVKM. The ends were cut back, 1 base at V and 5 bases at J, with 12 bases in the middle. The CDR3 consists of 15 residues. The CDR3 spells CASSLSSLHDQPQHF. DNA of the CDR3: TGTGCCAGCAGTTTATCGTCCTTGCACGATCAGCCCCAGCATTTT.

This clonotype occurred a few times. The chain joins TRBV5-1 to TRBJ2-5; D gene unclear. Per germline, CDR1 SGHRS and CDR2 YFSETQ. V was trimmed by 4 bases and J by 5 bases, leaving 15 bases between them. This CDR3 comprises 14 residues. Here the CDR3 reads CASSPLVATETQYF. The CDR3 DNA reads as TGCGCCAGCAGCCCCCTTGTAGCCACGGAGACCCAGTACTTC.

This clonotype was counted ten times or more. This chain uses TRBV5-1 with TRBJ2-5; D possibly uses TRBD1 or TRBD2 (6 bases each). Germline lookup yields CDR1 SGHRS and CDR2 YFSETQ. V lost 6 bases to trimming and J lost 1 base, with 10 bases between them. The CDR3 has 13 residues. The CDR3 protein is CASTGDTQETQYF. The CDR3 DNA is TGCGCCAGCACGGGGGACACCCAAGAGACCCAGTACTTC.

The chain is built from TRBV28 and TRBJ1-1; D call uncertain. The CDR3 is 12 amino acids. Trimming stripped 10 bases from V and 2 bases from J, with 11 bases between. The germline V gene has CDR1 MDHEN and CDR2 SYDVKM. In DNA, the CDR3 is TGTGCCACTCGGGCCATCAACACTGAAGCTTTCTTT. This gives the protein CATRAINTEAFF.

This clonotype was seen a few times. V is TRBV5-1 and J is TRBJ2-1; 11 bases line up with TRBD2. CDR1 and CDR2 (germline): SGHRS, YFSETQ. With 1 base clipped from V and 10 bases from J, the junction kept 10 bases outside the gene matches. This CDR3 has 16 residues. CDR3 in amino acids: CASSLSLAGGPREQFF. The CDR3 nucleotides are TGCGCCAGCAGCTTGTCTCTAGCGGGGGGTCCAAGGGAGCAGTTCTTC.